In this sample, the clone carrying this T cell receptor beta chain turned up a few times. These data are taken from a study of blood T cells in healthy people across ages. PCR was performed a second time for roughly 6 to 12 cycles using a sample-barcoded 5' primer and a J-beta primer mix. TCRdb called the 5' RACE reads again in MiXCR, with one record for every CDR3 protein. Among roughly 650,000 distinct CDR3 sequences listed, about 30% were seen once. V gave up 5 bases and J gave up 5 bases; unmatched junction bases: 6. This CDR3 comprises 14 residues. Germline lookup yields CDR1 SEHNR and CDR2 FQNEAQ (reference sequence).

This clonotype was obtained from a woman older than 75 in good health. The J gene is TRBJ2-4, the V gene TRBV7-9; TRBD1 agrees at 7 bases. The sequenced sample was blood. CDR3 protein: CASSLRQGENIQYF. Here the CDR3 DNA reads TGTGCCAGCAGCCTAAGACAGGGTGAAAACATTCAGTACTTC.